This TCR beta chain is drawn from a study of OX40 agonist ivuxolimab in advanced cancers. Study-level background: Patients were dosed intravenously with ivuxolimab at 0.01 to 10 mg/kg every 2 weeks. General study results and limits: Both blood CD4+ and CD8+ T cells showed clonal growth by week 6 at 0.1 to 3.0 mg/kg.

Assay used: immunoSEQ multiplex PCR; TCRdb lists only in-frame clones, some missing. This repertoire shows over 55,000 clones, 65% to 80% found once; its top ten account for around 5.9%. Comments on this clone: No antigen is known for it.

V was trimmed by 6 bases and J by 4 bases, leaving 18 bases between them. The CDR3 runs 15 residues. Per the germline V gene, CDR1 is KGHSH and CDR2 is LQKENI. Blood got drawn at baseline, again on cycle 4 day 1, and then on cycle 7 day 1. The chain links TRBV18 to TRBJ1-2, with D hard to call. This clonotype was obtained from an adult with an advanced solid tumor such as melanoma, head and neck, liver or kidney cancer. Sample: CD4+ or CD8+ T cells sorted from blood, taken in a trial of the OX40 agonist ivuxolimab. The CDR3 sequence: CASSPPPNSGYGYTF. For the CDR3, the DNA is TGTGCCAGCTCGCCGCCGCCTAACTCGGGCTATGGCTACACCTTC. The complete variable domain, with remaining parts taken from reference TRBV18 and TRBJ1-2, reads NAGVMQNPRHLVRRRGQEARLRCSPMKGHSHVYWYRQLPEEGLKFMVYLQKENIIDESGMPKERFSAEFPKEGPSILRIQQVVRGDSAAYFCASSPPPNSGYGYTFGSGTRLTVV.